This is a list of T cell receptor beta chains from one sample in a study of T-cell reconstitution after alpha-beta-depleted transplantation in children. One entry per CDR3 protein results from TCRdb running MiXCR on the PCR reads. The table records some 550,000 distinct CDR3 sequences, more than 20% of them present only once. The starting material was PBMCs, mostly from graft donor cells, obtained 360 days after TCRalphabeta/CD19-depleted stem cell transplant. Receptor source: a boy under three years old who had a stem cell transplant for acute myeloid leukemia, so the T cells may come from the graft donor. CDR3s include the opening cysteine and the closing phenylalanine or tryptophan. The D gene is left open where the match is weak. The size entry is marked missing in some rows and otherwise reads once, few, many or a size class.

j_call d_call v_call clone_size cdr3_length cdr3_nt cdr3_aa
TRBJ2-5 - TRBV24-1 few 12 TGTGCCACCTCTTTAGTGGAAGAGACCCAGTACTTC CATSLVEETQYF
TRBJ2-2 - TRBV20-1 few 13 TGCAGTGCGTGGGCCGAAAACACCGGGGAGCTGTTTTTT CSAWAENTGELFF
TRBJ1-5 - TRBV21-1 - 17 TGTGCCAGCAGCAAATGTCTTCGGGAGGAGGTAAATCAGCCCCAGCATTTT CASSKCLREEVNQPQHF
TRBJ2-7 - TRBV2 - 12 TGTGCCACCCAACGGGAAGGCAACGAGCAGTACTTC CATQREGNEQYF
TRBJ2-1 - TRBV5-1 many 14 TGCGCCAGCAGCGCTGGAGGAACCTACAATGAGCAGTTCTTC CASSAGGTYNEQFF
TRBJ2-1 - TRBV20-1 - 12 TGCAGTGCAAACCGGGACACAGGGGAGCAGTTCTTC CSANRDTGEQFF
TRBJ1-5 - TRBV20-1 - 15 TGCAGTGCTAGTAGAGGGATCTATAGCAATCAGCCCCAGCATTTT CSASRGIYSNQPQHF
TRBJ2-3 TRBD2 TRBV3-1 - 16 TGTGCCAGCAGCCATCGACTAGCGGCTTCCACAGATACGCAGTATTTT CASSHRLAASTDTQYF
TRBJ2-2 - TRBV20-1 - 14 TGCAGTGCTAGATTTCCAGGGACCGCCGGGGAGCTGTTTTTT CSARFPGTAGELFF
TRBJ2-7 - TRBV7-2 once 10 TGTGCCAGCGGTCGCGACGAGCAGTACTTC CASGRDEQYF
TRBJ2-5 - TRBV6-5 few 13 TGTGCCAGCAGTTACACCATAGAAGAGACCCAGTACTTC CASSYTIEETQYF
TRBJ1-1 - TRBV7-9 many 15 TGTGCCAGCAGCTTAGTGTCCAGGTGGGACACTGAAGCTTTCTTT CASSLVSRWDTEAFF
TRBJ2-5 - TRBV6-5 - 13 TGTGCCAGCAGTTACGGGATGGTAGAGACCCAGTACTTC CASSYGMVETQYF
TRBJ2-5 TRBD2 TRBV12-3/TRBV12-4 few 17 TGTGCCAGCAGTCCTCTAGCGGGGGCCTCCGAAAAAGAGACCCAGTACTTC CASSPLAGASEKETQYF
TRBJ2-6 - TRBV11-2 few 18 TGTGCCAGCAGCTTTCGGGACGGCGAAAAGTCTGGGGCCAACGTCCTGACTTTC CASSFRDGEKSGANVLTF
TRBJ2-2 - TRBV11-1 many 15 TGTGCCAGCAGCTTTCAGAGGACAAACACCGGGGAGCTGTTTTTT CASSFQRTNTGELFF
TRBJ1-1 - TRBV6-2/TRBV6-3 - 12 TGTGCCAGCAGTTACAGAGACGGTGGAGCTTTCTTT CASSYRDGGAFF
TRBJ1-2 TRBD1 TRBV12-3/TRBV12-4 - 13 TGTGCCAGCAGGTCCGGGACAGGACAAGGCTACACCTTC CASRSGTGQGYTF
TRBJ2-7 - TRBV6-1 - 16 TGTGCCAGCAGTGAGGCTACAGGGTCTCCTTATTACGAGCAGTACTTC CASSEATGSPYYEQYF
TRBJ2-1 TRBD1 TRBV5-1 many 16 TGCGCCAGCAGCCGGGCGGGACAGGGGGCGTACAATGAGCAGTTCTTC CASSRAGQGAYNEQFF
TRBJ1-1 TRBD1 TRBV7-9 - 12 TGTGCCAGCAGCCACGACAGGGGTCATGCTTTCTTT CASSHDRGHAFF
TRBJ2-7 TRBD2 TRBV20-1 - 15 TGCAGTGCTGTTATCCTAGCGGGGTTCGGGGGCGAGCAGTACTTC CSAVILAGFGGEQYF
TRBJ2-5 - TRBV6-5 - 15 TGTGCCAGCAGTTACTCGGGTGGGGACGGAGAGACCCAGTACTTC CASSYSGGDGETQYF
TRBJ2-3 - TRBV29-1 many 11 TGCAGCGGGGAGAAGACAGATACGCAGTATTTT CSGEKTDTQYF